This passage covers 18 T cell receptor beta chains from one sample sequenced in a study of T cells after yellow fever vaccination. TCRdb reprocessed the 5' RACE reads via MiXCR and lists one record per CDR3 protein. The profile shows about 330,000 distinct CDR3 sequences, around 6.8% of them singletons. Sequences were derived from PBMCs, sampled about 49 days after the first yellow fever vaccination. The receptors shown here come from a man between 18 and 35 years old who received the YFV17D yellow fever vaccine.

This clonotype has more than one count but fewer than ten. The chain couples TRBV20-1 to TRBJ2-7, with 11 bases fitting TRBD2. Germline V lookup: CDR1 DFQATT, CDR2 SNEGSKA (reference sequence). The CDR3 is 14 residues long. V shed 3 bases, J shed 8 bases, and the junction held 9 bases outside the gene matches. CDR3: CSARDTSGGGKQYF. The CDR3 DNA follows: TGCAGTGCTAGGGATACTAGCGGGGGAGGAAAGCAGTACTTC.

This clonotype was counted between two and nine times. V usage is TRBV29-1 and J usage is TRBJ2-7; 7 bases fit TRBD1. V was clipped by 6 bases and J by 2 bases; unmatched bases: 4. Germline CDR1 reads SQVTM; CDR2 reads ANQGSEA. The CDR3 runs 12 residues. CDR3 protein: CSVGDRTYEQYF. The CDR3 nucleotides read TGCAGCGTCGGGGACAGAACCTACGAGCAGTACTTC.

This clonotype was counted only a few times. CDR3 protein: CASSQTEQTGNTIYF. The DNA for the CDR3 is TGCGCCAGCAGCCAAACGGAGCAGACTGGAAACACCATATATTTT. This sequence joins TRBV4-1 and TRBJ1-3; D remains ambiguous. The germline CDR1 and CDR2 sequences are MGHRA and YSYEKL. The CDR3 spans 15 residues. V lost 2 bases and J lost 2, with 10 bases in between.

The V gene is TRBV7-2, the J gene TRBJ1-6; D uncertain. CDR1 is SGHTA and CDR2 is FQGNSA in the germline V gene. The germline V and J ends were trimmed by 4 bases and 9 bases, with 16 bases remaining between them. This CDR3 comprises 15 residues. The CDR3 nucleotides are TGTGCCAGCAGCTCCTCCGAGGGCGCTAGTTCACCCCTCCACTTT. Translation gives CASSSSEGASSPLHF.

The chain carries TRBV19 and TRBJ2-7; D not resolved. The CDR3 runs to 12 residues. Between the trimmed V and J ends, which lost 9 bases and 3 bases, there was a span of 12 bases. Per germline, CDR1 LNHDA and CDR2 SQIVND (reference sequence). The CDR3 sequence: CASLRVFYEQYF. CDR3 DNA sequence: TGTGCCAGCCTAAGGGTTTTCTACGAGCAGTACTTC.

In this sample, this clonotype turned up a few times. V usage is TRBV5-1 and J usage is TRBJ1-3; no clear D gene. The CDR3 totals 13 residues. The V gene lost 7 bases and the J gene lost 1 base, with 9 bases spanning the gap. Germline CDR1 reads SGHRS; CDR2 reads YFSETQ. CDR3 amino acids: CASAQHSGNTIYF. CDR3 bases: TGCGCCAGCGCGCAGCATTCTGGAAACACCATATATTTT.

This chain joins TRBV20-1 and TRBJ2-7; TRBD2 agrees at 8 bases. The CDR3 totals 15 residues. V lost 5 bases, J lost 3 bases, and 12 bases stayed unmatched. Germline V gives CDR1 DFQATT, CDR2 SNEGSKA (reference sequence). CDR3 sequence reads: CSAGGLAGGYYEQYV. The DNA of the CDR3 is TGCAGTGCTGGGGGCCTAGCGGGCGGTTACTACGAGCAGTACGTC.

This clonotype was detected a few times. J is TRBJ1-3 and V is TRBV11-2; D gene unclear. The length of the CDR3 is 15 residues. The germline V gene encodes CDR1 SGHAT and CDR2 FQNNGV. The V end was cut by 1 base, the J end by 0 bases, with 7 bases between. CDR3 region: CASSLASISGNTIYF. For the CDR3, the DNA is TGTGCCAGCAGCTTAGCGTCCATCTCTGGAAACACCATATATTTT. Supplemented by reference TRBV11-2 and TRBJ1-3, the full variable domain reads EAGVAQSPRYKIIEKRQSVAFWCNPISGHATLYWYQQILGQGPKLLIQFQNNGVVDDSQLPKDRFSAERLKGVDSTLKIQPAKLEDSAVYLCASSLASISGNTIYFGEGSWLTVV.

This clonotype was counted between two and nine times. V is TRBV15 and J is TRBJ2-5; D remains ambiguous. V was trimmed by 1 base and J by 4 bases, leaving 10 bases between them. This CDR3 contains 14 residues. Germline CDR1 is LNHNV and CDR2 is YYDKDF (reference sequence). The CDR3, as DNA: TGTGCCACCAGCAGAGGGGCTAGAGGAGAGACCCAGTACTTC. Translation: CATSRGARGETQYF.

This clonotype was seen repeatedly, ten times or more. The gene calls are TRBV5-1 and TRBJ2-3, with a tentative D call TRBD2 (7 bases). Germline CDR1 SGHRS, CDR2 YFSETQ. This CDR3 region has 16 residues. V was clipped by 4 bases and J by 0 bases, with 15 bases between them. CDR3 sequence (DNA): TGCGCCAGCAGCCCAGGACGGGGGGCTAGCACAGATACGCAGTATTTT. This codes for CASSPGRGASTDTQYF.

This clonotype was seen many times. The chain couples TRBV4-1 to TRBJ2-5; perhaps TRBD2 as D (7 bases). The germline CDR1 and CDR2 sequences are MGHRA and YSYEKL. This CDR3 contains 19 residues. The V end lost 3 bases, the J end lost 1 base, and 24 bases lay between the germline ends. The CDR3 nucleotides are TGCGCCAGCAGCCACCCCGGGCTTAGGGGGGGGGCGTTCCAAGAGACCCAGTACTTC. Residues: CASSHPGLRGGAFQETQYF.

This rearrangement joins TRBV6-1 to TRBJ1-1; the D is unclear. The CDR3 runs 14 residues. V gave up 6 bases and J gave up 4 bases, with 15 bases separating them. CDR1 and CDR2 from the germline V gene are MNHNS and SASEGT. The CDR3 nucleotides are TGTGCCAGCAGCCATGGGGTCCGGGGCACTGAAGCTTTCTTT. Amino acid sequence: CASSHGVRGTEAFF.

This clonotype was seen a handful of times. The CDR3: CASSYSGTGGEAFF. The CDR3 nucleotides read TGTGCCAGCAGTTACTCCGGGACAGGGGGGGAAGCTTTCTTT. V usage is TRBV6-5 and J usage is TRBJ1-1, with 11 bases fitting TRBD1. Germline trimming cut 0 bases from V and 8 bases from J; bases unmatched to any gene: 2. The CDR3 consists of 14 residues. Germline lookup yields CDR1 MNHEY and CDR2 SVGAGI.

This clonotype was counted ten times or more. V usage is TRBV7-9 and J usage is TRBJ2-2; the match to TRBD2 covers 8 bases. This CDR3 region has 15 residues. Losses at the gene ends were 5 bases for V and 5 bases for J; bases not matched to a gene: 7. CDR1 SEHNR and CDR2 FQNEAQ come from the germline V gene (reference sequence). As DNA, the CDR3 is TGTGCCAGCAGCCCCCCGGGGGGGCGGACCGGGGAGCTGTTTTTT. It yields the protein CASSPPGGRTGELFF.

This clonotype was seen at least ten times. The chain uses TRBV20-1 and TRBJ2-3; D tentatively fits TRBD1 or TRBD2 (5 bases each). In germline, CDR1 is DFQATT, CDR2 SNEGSKA (reference sequence). The CDR3 is made up of 16 amino acids. With 5 bases removed from V and 0 bases from J, the gap between germline ends came to 18 bases. CDR3 protein: CSAGGIQGSSTDTQYF. The CDR3 nucleotides are TGCAGTGCTGGGGGAATCCAGGGTTCTAGCACAGATACGCAGTATTTT.

V is TRBV6-1 and J is TRBJ2-3; tentatively, D is TRBD2 (7 bases). Germline loops: CDR1 MNHNS, CDR2 SASEGT. V was pared by 8 bases and J by 11 bases, with 17 bases between. This CDR3 has 12 residues. CDR3 protein: CASFRWGGWQYF. The CDR3 DNA reads as TGTGCCAGCTTCCGGTGGGGGGGCTGGCAGTATTTT.

The chain links TRBV5-1 to TRBJ1-1, with 9 positions matching TRBD1. Trimming cost V 5 bases and J 0 bases; bases outside gene matches: 14. The CDR3 loop spans 18 amino acids. Germline loops: CDR1 SGHRS, CDR2 YFSETQ. In DNA, the CDR3 is TGCGCCAGCAGTTCCTCCTGGACAGGGGCCTTAATGAACACTGAAGCTTTCTTT. Translating it yields CASSSSWTGALMNTEAFF.

The CDR3 nucleotides read TGTGCCAGCAGCCCCCGAGGTGTGGGGGACAGGGTTTACGAGCAGTACTTC. It translates to CASSPRGVGDRVYEQYF. The chain recombines TRBV9 with TRBJ2-7; TRBD1 matches at 9 bases. This CDR3 contains 17 residues. Germline V gene data show CDR1 as SGDLS and CDR2 as YYNGEE. The J segment lost 4 bases and the V segment lost 4 bases, leaving 15 bases of the junction unmatched.